One sample yielded the 22 T cell receptor beta chains listed below, sequenced in a study of blood T cell repertoires in COVID-19. The table came from immunoSEQ multiplex PCR; TCRdb's copy has only in-frame clones and leaves some out. Of some 14,000 clones listed, 80% to 95% were seen once; the top ten hold more than 8%. The sample taken for sequencing was peripheral blood. These receptor sequences come from a human donor in a cohort sampled during active COVID-19.

The chain recombines TRBV5-1 with TRBJ2-7; 10 nucleotides match TRBD2. There are 15 residues in the CDR3. The ends lost 3 bases at V and 4 bases at J; junction bases unmatched: 7. Germline V CDR1 and CDR2: SGHRS, YFSETQ. This CDR3 is CASSWVAGGTYEQYF. The CDR3 DNA sequence: TGCGCCAGCAGCTGGGTAGCGGGGGGTACGTACGAGCAGTACTTC. The full variable domain, in which reference TRBV5-1 and TRBJ2-7 provide the parts outside the CDR3, is KAGVTQTPRYLIKTRGQQVTLSCSPISGHRSVSWYQQTPGQGLQFLFEYFSETQRNKGNFPGRFSGRQFSNSRSEMNVSTLELGDSALYLCASSWVAGGTYEQYFGPGTRLTVT.

The rearrangement joins TRBV6-2 or TRBV6-3 to TRBJ1-2; D unresolved. Looked up from germline, CDR1 is MNHEY and CDR2 is SVGEGT. Trimming shortened V by 5 bases and J by 1 base, and 5 bases separated the two germline ends. CDR3 size: 12 residues. The CDR3 is CASSPLNYGYTF. CDR3 nucleotide sequence: TGTGCCAGCAGTCCACTTAACTATGGCTACACCTTC.

The rearrangement joins TRBV15 to TRBJ1-4, with D maybe TRBD1 (5 bases). Trimming shortened V by 5 bases and J by 5 bases, and 15 bases separated the two germline ends. CDR1 and CDR2 (germline): LNHNV, YYDKDF (reference sequence). The CDR3 runs 15 residues. The CDR3 is CATSGYRNLNEKLFF. DNA for the CDR3: TGTGCCACCAGCGGTTACAGGAACCTAAATGAAAAACTGTTTTTT.

The chain recombines TRBV18 with TRBJ2-5; 8 positions match TRBD2. V lost 0 bases and J lost 5; bases outside the gene matches: 5. This CDR3 comprises 15 residues. Germline V gene sequence: CDR1 KGHSH, CDR2 LQKENI. The DNA for the CDR3 is TGTGCCAGCTCACCACCGGGACTAGGTAGCGAGACCCAGTACTTC. Residues: CASSPPGLGSETQYF.

The gene calls are TRBV18 and TRBJ1-3; 8 bases are shared with TRBD1. There are 15 residues in the CDR3. Germline V CDR1 and CDR2: KGHSH, LQKENI. The V and J ends lost 3 bases and 3 bases, in that order; junction bases with no gene match: 4. The DNA of the CDR3 is TGTGCCAGCTCACCGGGACAGGAACATGGAAACACCATATATTTT. It codes for CASSPGQEHGNTIYF.

This chain uses TRBV11-3 with TRBJ2-5, with D possibly TRBD1 on 6 matching bases. The V end was cut by 8 bases, the J end by 4 bases, with 8 bases between. CDR3 length: 11 residues. Germline-derived CDR1 and CDR2 are SGHNT and YENEEA. The CDR3 protein is CASGTLETQYF. DNA of the CDR3: TGTGCCAGCGGGACACTAGAGACCCAGTACTTC.

The chain couples TRBV20-1 to TRBJ2-3; possible D gene TRBD2, 6 bases. CDR3 size: 11 residues. Germline-derived CDR1 and CDR2 are DFQATT and SNEGSKA (reference sequence). The V end lost 3 bases, the J end lost 5 bases, and 6 bases lay between the germline ends. CDR3 bases: TGCAGTGCTAGCGGGAGAGATACGCAGTATTTT. Amino acids: CSASGRDTQYF.

V usage is TRBV11-2 and J usage is TRBJ2-5; 8 nucleotides agree with TRBD2. J was trimmed by 7 bases and V by 0 bases; bases with no gene match: 10. Germline values: CDR1 SGHAT, CDR2 FQNNGV. The CDR3 loop spans 16 amino acids. CDR3 region: CASSLDLTGGQMTQYF. CDR3 nucleotides: TGTGCCAGCAGCTTAGATTTAACGGGGGGGCAGATGACCCAGTACTTC.

This rearrangement joins TRBV6-5 to TRBJ2-7, with 9 bases identical to TRBD1. Germline loops: CDR1 MNHEY, CDR2 SVGAGI. With V trimmed by 7 bases and J by 2 bases, 9 bases remained unmatched. This CDR3 has 15 amino acids. The CDR3 protein is CASTTGTGTAYEQYF. For the CDR3, the DNA is TGTGCCAGCACCACCGGGACAGGGACCGCCTACGAGCAGTACTTC.

The V call is TRBV7-9, the J call TRBJ1-2; D is unclear. The germline CDR1 and CDR2 sequences are SEHNR and FQNEAQ (reference sequence). The V end lost 3 bases, the J end lost 0 bases, and 8 bases lay between the germline ends. The CDR3 length is 14 residues. The CDR3 DNA reads as TGTGCCAGCAGCTTCGCCGGAGCTAACTATGGCTACACCTTC. It yields the protein CASSFAGANYGYTF.

The rearrangement uses TRBV7-3 and TRBJ2-1; D remains ambiguous. Germline CDR1 reads SGHTA; CDR2 reads FQGTGA. Trimming shortened V by 5 bases and J by 3 bases, and 14 bases separated the two germline ends. The CDR3 has 15 residues. The CDR3 loop reads CASSQRSTGYNEQFF. CDR3 DNA: TGTGCCAGCAGCCAAAGGTCTACGGGCTACAATGAGCAGTTCTTC. Drawing the rest from reference TRBV7-3 and TRBJ2-1, the complete variable domain is GAGVSQTPSNKVTEKGKYVELRCDPISGHTALYWYRQSLGQGPEFLIYFQGTGAADDSGLPNDRFFAVRPEGSVSTLKIQRTERGDSAVYLCASSQRSTGYNEQFFGPGTRLTVL.

The rearrangement joins TRBV7-2 to TRBJ2-5; D might be TRBD2 (7 bases). CDR1 and CDR2 from the germline V gene are SGHTA and FQGNSA. Deletions cut 2 bases from V and 5 bases from J, with 15 bases between. The CDR3 spans 15 residues. CDR3: CASSLLGGPWETQYF. CDR3 bases: TGTGCCAGCAGCTTATTGGGGGGGCCTTGGGAGACCCAGTACTTC.

The V and J genes are TRBV7-3 and TRBJ2-5, with 8 bases matching TRBD1. V was clipped by 8 bases and J by 6 bases; unmatched bases: 14. Germline V gene data show CDR1 as SGHTA and CDR2 as FQGTGA. This CDR3 comprises 15 residues. CDR3 sequence (DNA): TGTGCCAGCTCCCCCCAGGGGACAGGCGAGAAGACCCAGTACTTC. Translated: CASSPQGTGEKTQYF.

In its sample, this clone was seen once. The chain joins TRBV6-2 or TRBV6-3 to TRBJ2-4; D is possibly TRBD2 (6 bases). Germline V gene sequence: CDR1 MNHEY, CDR2 SVGEGT. This CDR3 has 17 residues. Trimming removed 5 bases at V and 0 bases at J, with 17 bases between. CDR3 bases: TGTGCCAGCAGTACCTTATGGCAGGAGGGAGCCAAAAACATTCAGTACTTC. Encoded protein: CASSTLWQEGAKNIQYF.

The V call is TRBV30, the J call TRBJ1-2, with D unclear. The CDR3 sequence is 13 residues long. The V gene lost 5 bases and the J gene lost 7 bases, with 17 bases spanning the gap. Looked up from germline, CDR1 is GTSNPN and CDR2 is SVGIG (reference sequence). CDR3 region: CAWQAGIFRGYTF. DNA of the CDR3: TGTGCCTGGCAGGCGGGGATTTTTCGTGGCTACACCTTC.

The rearrangement uses TRBV5-1 and TRBJ2-1, with 16 bases identical to TRBD2. The trim removed 4 bases at V and 4 bases at J, leaving 5 bases unmatched. The V gene's germline CDR1 is SGHRS and CDR2 YFSETQ. There are 17 residues in the CDR3. CDR3 region: CASSPGLAGGLYNEQFF. The CDR3 DNA reads TGCGCCAGCAGCCCGGGACTAGCGGGGGGGCTTTACAATGAGCAGTTCTTC. The full variable domain, rest sourced from reference TRBV5-1 and TRBJ2-1, is KAGVTQTPRYLIKTRGQQVTLSCSPISGHRSVSWYQQTPGQGLQFLFEYFSETQRNKGNFPGRFSGRQFSNSRSEMNVSTLELGDSALYLCASSPGLAGGLYNEQFFGPGTRLTVL.

The chain's CDR3 is CASSLGDRDDEQFF. In DNA, the CDR3 is TGTGCCAGCAGCTTGGGGGACAGGGACGATGAGCAGTTCTTC. This chain joins TRBV7-8 and TRBJ2-1, with 9 bases lining up with TRBD1. The V segment lost 3 bases and the J segment 8 bases; nucleotides outside the gene matches: 5. Germline V lookup: CDR1 SGHVS, CDR2 FQNEAQ. The CDR3 is 14 amino acids.

This sequence joins TRBV5-6 and TRBJ1-6; no clear D gene. The CDR3 extends over 12 amino acids. CDR1 and CDR2 (germline): SGHDT, YYEEEE. V lost 2 bases to trimming and J lost 7 bases, with 4 bases between them. The CDR3 nucleotides are TGTGCCAGCAGCTTATTAAATTCACCCCTCCACTTT. It codes for CASSLLNSPLHF.

This clone was recorded only once. In nucleotides, the CDR3 is TGCGCCAGCAGCCAGGGGCCGGGCGAAAAACTGTTTTTT. It translates to CASSQGPGEKLFF. This chain joins TRBV4-3 and TRBJ1-4, with D perhaps TRBD1 (5 bases). The germline V gene has CDR1 LGHNA and CDR2 YSLEER. The ends were cut back, 3 bases at V and 8 bases at J, with 10 bases in the middle. The CDR3 is 13 amino acids.

This clone was picked up one time. This chain joins TRBV28 and TRBJ1-1; 8 bases agree with TRBD1. This CDR3 has 15 residues. V shed 4 bases, J shed 3 bases, and the junction held 7 bases outside the gene matches. The germline CDR1 and CDR2 sequences are MDHEN and SYDVKM. In DNA form, the CDR3 reads TGTGCCAGCAGTTCTCGGACAGGGAGGTACACTGAAGCTTTCTTT. Its protein is CASSSRTGRYTEAFF.

CDR3 in amino acids: CASSSGGAPPYTF. CDR3 DNA: TGTGCCAGCAGCTCAGGGGGCGCCCCCCCGTACACCTTC. The genes are TRBV11-1 and TRBJ1-2; 8 bases match TRBD1. Trimming took 4 bases from V and 11 from J; bases not matched to a gene: 9. CDR1 is SGHAT, CDR2 FQDESV, per germline (reference sequence). The CDR3 loop spans 13 amino acids.

The CDR3 loop reads CASSLAGGLETQYF. In nucleotides, the CDR3 is TGTGCCAGCAGCTTAGCGGGAGGGCTAGAGACCCAGTACTTC. V is TRBV7-9 and J is TRBJ2-5; 7 bases align to TRBD2. The CDR3 covers 14 residues. CDR1 and CDR2 from the germline V gene are SEHNR and FQNEAQ (reference sequence). The ends lost 0 bases at V and 4 bases at J; junction bases unmatched: 2.